A single sample gave rise to the 23 T cell receptor beta chains below, sequenced in a study of T-cell memory formation after mild COVID-19. Via MiXCR, TCRdb re-called the 5' RACE reads, giving one row per CDR3 protein. The repertoire holds about 210,000 distinct CDR3 sequences, with under 30% as singletons. The material sequenced was PBMCs or a T cell subset sorted from them (not recorded which). All receptors come from an adult woman who had mild COVID-19 (a few samples of this study predate the infection). Cell type and time point are not known.

The rearrangement links TRBV5-6 to TRBJ1-2; weak D call: TRBD1 (6 bases). Germline CDR1 is SGHDT and CDR2 is YYEEEE. The CDR3 consists of 14 residues. V was cut by 5 bases and J by 4 bases, with 15 bases left in between. CDR3: CASRSAGVVYGYTF. As DNA, the CDR3 is TGTGCCAGCAGGTCCGCAGGGGTGGTCTATGGCTACACCTTC.

The count of this clonotype is one. The rearrangement uses TRBV5-1 and TRBJ2-1, with 11 bases lining up with TRBD2. Looked up from germline, CDR1 is SGHRS and CDR2 is YFSETQ. After removal of 6 bases from V and 7 bases from J, the junction contained 9 bases not matched to a gene. This CDR3 contains 15 residues. The CDR3 region is CASIVGTSGRNEQFF. The CDR3 coding sequence is TGCGCCAGCATCGTGGGGACTAGCGGAAGGAATGAGCAGTTCTTC.

This clonotype came up a few times. The V call is TRBV18, the J call TRBJ2-1; D is unresolved. Germline CDR1 and CDR2: KGHSH and LQKENI. Trimming cost V 0 bases and J 4 bases, with 16 bases left between them. This CDR3 region has 17 residues. The CDR3 protein is CASSPPLAERQYNEQFF. CDR3 coding DNA: TGTGCCAGCTCACCACCGCTGGCGGAACGACAATACAATGAGCAGTTCTTC.

This clonotype has just a few counts. The genes are TRBV10-3 and TRBJ2-3, with D unclear. From germline, CDR1 is ENHRY and CDR2 SYGVKD. The CDR3 contains 14 residues. Trimming pared 6 bases from V and 4 bases from J, leaving 14 bases between. The CDR3 DNA sequence: TGTGCCATCAGGGCTAACGGTGACGCAGATACGCAGTATTTT. This gives the protein CAIRANGDADTQYF.

This clonotype was seen only a few times. The J gene is TRBJ2-1, the V gene TRBV4-1; D remains unclear. CDR1 and CDR2 (germline): MGHRA, YSYEKL. V lost 7 bases to trimming and J lost 5 bases, with 15 bases between them. The CDR3 runs 14 residues. CDR3 protein: CASKASSGHNEQFF. DNA of the CDR3: TGCGCCAGCAAGGCTTCGTCCGGTCACAATGAGCAGTTCTTC.

This rearrangement joins TRBV5-1 to TRBJ2-7; weak D call: TRBD2 (6 bases). Germline loops: CDR1 SGHRS, CDR2 YFSETQ. V was cut by 0 bases and J by 3 bases, with 10 bases left in between. The CDR3 has 14 residues. The CDR3 sequence is CASSLDGSGYEQYF. DNA of the CDR3: TGCGCCAGCAGCTTGGATGGTAGCGGCTACGAGCAGTACTTC.

This rearrangement joins TRBV5-1 to TRBJ1-1; 8 nucleotides match TRBD1. The V gene end was trimmed by 4 bases and the J gene end by 2 bases; junction bases not matched to a gene: 10. In germline, CDR1 is SGHRS, CDR2 YFSETQ. This CDR3 comprises 16 residues. The chain's CDR3 is CASSIAGGQVNTEAFF. As DNA, the CDR3 is TGCGCCAGCAGCATCGCAGGGGGACAGGTTAACACTGAAGCTTTCTTT.

Only a few counts were recorded for this clonotype. CDR3 protein: CSVEKALNYGYTF. The DNA for the CDR3 is TGCAGCGTTGAGAAAGCCTTAAACTATGGCTACACCTTC. The V and J genes are TRBV29-1 and TRBJ1-2; no clear D. The germline V gene has CDR1 SQVTM and CDR2 ANQGSEA. Trimming pared 3 bases from V and 2 bases from J, leaving 10 bases between. The CDR3 is made up of 13 amino acids.

This clonotype has only a few counts. This chain uses TRBV7-9 with TRBJ2-1, with D possibly matching TRBD2 (6 bases). The CDR3 is 13 amino acids. The germline gives CDR1 SEHNR, CDR2 FQNEAQ (reference sequence). Trimming shortened V by 7 bases and J by 5 bases, and 12 bases separated the two germline ends. CDR3 nucleotide sequence: TGTGCCAGCACCCGACTAGTGAACAATGAGCAGTTCTTC. This codes for CASTRLVNNEQFF.

This clonotype was observed a handful of times. The rearrangement uses TRBV25-1 and TRBJ1-1; 8 bases fit TRBD1. CDR3 length equals 16 residues. Germline values: CDR1 MGHDK, CDR2 SYGVNS. The trim removed 8 bases at V and 6 bases at J, leaving 17 bases unmatched. CDR3 sequence reads: CASGTGTGVGHAEAFF. CDR3 nucleotide sequence: TGTGCCAGCGGGACCGGGACAGGCGTGGGGCACGCTGAAGCTTTCTTT.

The rearrangement uses TRBV18 and TRBJ2-7; D not certain. The CDR3 totals 15 residues. Germline V gives CDR1 KGHSH, CDR2 LQKENI. V lost 4 bases, J lost 2 bases, and 15 bases lay in between. The CDR3 sequence: CASSLRAEYAYEQYF. CDR3 coding DNA: TGTGCCAGCTCACTTAGGGCGGAGTATGCCTACGAGCAGTACTTC.

V gene TRBV2 combines with J gene TRBJ1-1; D perhaps matches TRBD1 (6 bases). The germline V and J ends were trimmed by 7 bases and 3 bases, with 12 bases remaining between them. CDR1 is SNHLY and CDR2 is FYNNEI in the germline V gene. This CDR3 contains 13 residues. The CDR3 region has the DNA TGTGCCAGCACCGCTCAGGGGTACACTGAAGCTTTCTTT. This sequence encodes CASTAQGYTEAFF. Combining the CDR3 with reference TRBV2 and TRBJ1-1 gives the whole variable domain EPEVTQTPSHQVTQMGQEVILRCVPISNHLYFYWYRQILGQKVEFLVSFYNNEISEKSEIFDDQFSVERPDGSNFTLKIRSTKLEDSAMYFCASTAQGYTEAFFGQGTRLTVV.

This clonotype was recorded a few times. The chain has TRBV5-1 and TRBJ2-1, with 9 bases lining up with TRBD1. With V trimmed by 2 bases and J by 5 bases, 5 bases remained unmatched. In germline, CDR1 is SGHRS, CDR2 YFSETQ. The length of the CDR3 is 15 residues. The CDR3 region has the DNA TGCGCCAGCAGCTTCAGGGGACAGGGCGACAATGAGCAGTTCTTC. This gives the protein CASSFRGQGDNEQFF.

This clonotype was observed a few times. The chain couples TRBV7-2 to TRBJ1-2, with 7 bases that match TRBD1. Germline V gene data show CDR1 as SGHTA and CDR2 as FQGNSA. The CDR3 consists of 12 residues. Here the CDR3 DNA reads TGTGCAACAATGGCAGGGGGCTATGGCTACACCTTC. Residues: CATMAGGYGYTF.

This chain links TRBV29-1 with TRBJ2-7, with 7 bases fitting TRBD2. Trimming removed 4 bases from V and 2 bases from J; junction bases left unmatched: 5. The CDR3 has 13 residues. From germline, CDR1 is SQVTM and CDR2 ANQGSEA. The DNA for the CDR3 is TGCAGCGTTGGGGGGGGAGTTGCCTACGAGCAGTACTTC. As protein: CSVGGGVAYEQYF.

This clonotype appeared a few times. This sequence joins TRBV11-1 and TRBJ2-2; D is ambiguous. Germline V gene lookup returns CDR1 SGHAT and CDR2 FQDESV (reference sequence). With 5 bases removed from V and 2 bases from J, the gap between germline ends came to 6 bases. This CDR3 contains 13 residues. The CDR3, as DNA: TGTGCCAGCAGCAGGGAAAACACCGGGGAGCTGTTTTTT. It specifies CASSRENTGELFF.

This clonotype was picked up a small number of times. The chain links TRBV6-1 to TRBJ1-1; possibly TRBD1 for D (5 bases). The CDR3 is made up of 14 amino acids. The germline gives CDR1 MNHNS, CDR2 SASEGT. The V and J ends lost 4 bases and 3 bases respectively, with 12 bases between them. CDR3 in amino acids: CASSGTLGDTEAFF. DNA for the CDR3: TGTGCCAGCAGTGGCACCCTAGGGGACACTGAAGCTTTCTTT.

This clonotype was counted a few times. This chain joins TRBV9 and TRBJ2-3; TRBD2 aligns across 11 bases. This CDR3 has 16 residues. V lost 0 bases and J lost 4; bases outside the gene matches: 4. Germline V gives CDR1 SGDLS, CDR2 YYNGEE. The CDR3 here is CASSVAFSGGADTQYF. The CDR3 region has the DNA TGTGCCAGCAGCGTAGCGTTTAGCGGGGGGGCAGATACGCAGTATTTT.

This clonotype was counted at least ten times. V is TRBV4-1 and J is TRBJ1-1; perhaps TRBD1 as D (5 bases). Germline CDR1 is MGHRA and CDR2 is YSYEKL. The CDR3 covers 15 residues. The V gene lost 0 bases and the J gene lost 4 bases, with 12 bases spanning the gap. DNA for the CDR3: TGCGCCAGCAGCCAAGATCGGGGCGGGGCCACTGAAGCTTTCTTT. This sequence encodes CASSQDRGGATEAFF.

This sequence joins TRBV6-5 and TRBJ1-1, with D tentatively TRBD1 (5 bases). CDR3 length: 15 residues. The germline gives CDR1 MNHEY, CDR2 SVGAGI. Deletions cut 5 bases from V and 0 bases from J, with 13 bases between. The CDR3 DNA follows: TGTGCCAGCAGTGACGGTGGGACGGTGAACACTGAAGCTTTCTTT. Protein: CASSDGGTVNTEAFF.

The V and J genes are TRBV6-5 and TRBJ2-1; the match to TRBD2 covers 9 bases. CDR3 length: 16 residues. After removal of 2 bases from V and 0 bases from J, the junction contained 2 bases not matched to a gene. The germline CDR1 and CDR2 sequences are MNHEY and SVGAGI. CDR3 sequence: CASSYRSGSSYNEQFF. CDR3 nucleotides: TGTGCCAGCAGTTACCGTAGCGGGAGCTCCTACAATGAGCAGTTCTTC.

J is TRBJ1-1 and V is TRBV7-9; 8 bases agree with TRBD1. The CDR3 has 15 residues. V was pared by 5 bases and J by 0 bases, with 5 bases of the junction left unmatched. Germline CDR1 and CDR2: SEHNR and FQNEAQ (reference sequence). The chain's CDR3 is CASSPGQEMNTEAFF. CDR3 DNA: TGTGCCAGCAGCCCGGGACAGGAAATGAACACTGAAGCTTTCTTT.

At least ten counts were recorded for this clonotype. The chain couples TRBV2 to TRBJ2-3; D is unclear. V lost 10 bases and J lost 3, with 8 bases in between. Per the germline V gene, CDR1 is SNHLY and CDR2 is FYNNEI. The CDR3 consists of 11 residues. The CDR3 bases are TGTGCCACCCATACGACAGATACGCAGTATTTT. Translated, it gives CATHTTDTQYF. The entire variable domain, with the rest obtained from reference TRBV2 and TRBJ2-3, is as follows: EPEVTQTPSHQVTQMGQEVILRCVPISNHLYFYWYRQILGQKVEFLVSFYNNEISEKSEIFDDQFSVERPDGSNFTLKIRSTKLEDSAMYFCATHTTDTQYFGPGTRLTVL.